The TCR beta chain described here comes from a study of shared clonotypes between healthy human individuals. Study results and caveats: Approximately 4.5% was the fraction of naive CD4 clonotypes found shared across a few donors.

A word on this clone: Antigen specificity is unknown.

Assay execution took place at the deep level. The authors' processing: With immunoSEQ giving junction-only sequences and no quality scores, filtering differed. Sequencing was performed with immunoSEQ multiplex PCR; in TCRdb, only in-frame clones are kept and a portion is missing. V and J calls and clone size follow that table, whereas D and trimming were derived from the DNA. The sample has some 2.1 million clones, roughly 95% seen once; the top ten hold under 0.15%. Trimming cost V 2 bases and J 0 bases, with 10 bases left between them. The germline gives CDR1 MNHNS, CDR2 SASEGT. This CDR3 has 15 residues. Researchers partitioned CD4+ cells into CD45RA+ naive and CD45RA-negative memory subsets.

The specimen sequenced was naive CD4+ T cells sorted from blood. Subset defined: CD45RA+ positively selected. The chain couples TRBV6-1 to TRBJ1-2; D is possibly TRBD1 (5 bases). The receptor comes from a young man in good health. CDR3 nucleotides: TGTGCCAGCAGTGAAAGTTGGGGGTCTAACTATGGCTACACCTTC. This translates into CASSESWGSNYGYTF.